This T cell receptor (beta chain) was captured in a study of T cells in Graves' hyperthyroidism and ophthalmopathy. What was amplified from RNA transcripts were TCR beta CDR3 regions. Initially, a first-round RT-PCR of the TCR CDR3 employed the HTBI primer set. TCRdb recomputed calls from the multiplex PCR reads with MiXCR, one row per CDR3 protein. The sample includes some 490,000 distinct CDR3 sequences, around a fifth seen only once; the top ten take around 47%. Unmatched junction bases numbered 15, after V lost 6 bases and J lost 6 bases. Germline CDR1 is DFQATT and CDR2 is SNEGSKA (reference sequence). This CDR3 has 16 amino acids. There are a few counts of this clonotype. The antigen is unknown. General observations from the study: Ophthalmopathy was distinguished from stable hyperthyroidism by 13 V-J signatures. Clonotypes that were expanded in thyroid above 0.001 mostly appeared in blood too.

Each person with ophthalmopathy scored at least 3 on the Clinical Activity Score, reached NOSPECS grade 4 or higher, and had been ill under 3 months. Clinicians diagnosed patients from clinical symptoms, serum thyroxine and TRAb, thyroid ultrasound and orbital computed tomography. V and J are TRBV20-1 and TRBJ1-3; 9 bases are a match to TRBD1. This TCR was sampled from a woman in her 70s with Graves' ophthalmopathy. The sequencing sample was made of blood. The CDR3 DNA is TGCAGTGCCCCCATACCCGGGACAGGGTTGAAAAACACCATATATTTT. Protein product: CSAPIPGTGLKNTIYF.